The 11 T cell receptor beta chains presented below share a single source sample, sequenced in a study of T cell clonotyping in hematopoietic cell transplantation. Generated by immunoSEQ multiplex PCR, the TCRdb table keeps only in-frame clones and is missing some. The data show around 21,000 clones, about 72% seen once. The time point was: recipient sample about 28 days before transplant, after cytoreduction. This material consisted of peripheral blood mononuclear cells, taken before stem cell transplant. Receptors were obtained from a man between 60 and 70 years old with acute myeloid leukemia. Some clones in this sample may be carry-over from other donors' samples.

V usage is TRBV6-5 and J usage is TRBJ1-6, with D unclear. Germline lookup yields CDR1 MNHEY and CDR2 SVGAGI. Deletions cut 6 bases from V and 9 bases from J, with 18 bases between. CDR3 length: 15 residues. The CDR3 bases are TGTGCCAGCAGGCCCGGACTCTTGGTCGGTTCACCCCTCCACTTT. It specifies CASRPGLLVGSPLHF.

This clone was detected only a few times. The J gene is TRBJ2-2, the V gene TRBV2; 8 bases are shared with TRBD2. The CDR3 totals 14 residues. J lost 5 bases, V lost 4 bases, and 3 bases had no gene match. The germline CDR1 and CDR2 sequences are SNHLY and FYNNEI. CDR3 coding DNA: TGTGCCAGCAGTGCGGGGGGGTATACCGGGGAGCTGTTTTTT. It is translated as CASSAGGYTGELFF. Full variable domain (remainder filled in from reference TRBV2 and TRBJ2-2): EPEVTQTPSHQVTQMGQEVILRCVPISNHLYFYWYRQILGQKVEFLVSFYNNEISEKSEIFDDQFSVERPDGSNFTLKIRSTKLEDSAMYFCASSAGGYTGELFFGEGSRLTVL.

The chain joins TRBV29-1 to TRBJ1-1; D is possibly TRBD1 (5 bases). This CDR3 has 11 residues. The germline CDR1 and CDR2 sequences are SQVTM and ANQGSEA. The V gene lost 7 bases and the J gene lost 3 bases, with 9 bases spanning the gap. CDR3 DNA sequence: TGCAGCGGTGGGGGGGACACTGAAGCTTTCTTT. It codes for CSGGGDTEAFF.

The chain couples TRBV6-1 to TRBJ2-7; D may be TRBD1 or TRBD2 (5 bases each). The CDR3 is made up of 14 amino acids. From germline, CDR1 is MNHNS and CDR2 SASEGT. The ends were cut back, 2 bases at V and 0 bases at J, with 8 bases in the middle. This CDR3 is CASSERDPSYEQYF. CDR3 bases: TGTGCCAGCAGTGAACGGGACCCCTCCTACGAGCAGTACTTC.

The gene calls are TRBV4-1 and TRBJ2-2; D may correspond to TRBD1 or TRBD2 (6 bases each). V was cut by 4 bases and J by 5 bases, with 20 bases left in between. CDR1 and CDR2 (germline): MGHRA, YSYEKL. The CDR3 contains 17 residues. The CDR3 region is CASSPIGTPGGTGELFF. The CDR3 DNA sequence: TGCGCCAGCAGCCCAATCGGGACACCTGGGGGGACCGGGGAGCTGTTTTTT.

The V gene is TRBV2, the J gene TRBJ1-1, with D tentatively TRBD1 (5 bases). The CDR3 is 13 residues long. Trimming left V 7 bases short and J 4 bases short, with 13 bases between. Germline V gene data show CDR1 as SNHLY and CDR2 as FYNNEI. The CDR3 is CASIFTGSTEAFF. As DNA, the CDR3 is TGTGCCAGCATTTTTACAGGTAGCACTGAAGCTTTCTTT.

The V and J genes are TRBV27 and TRBJ2-5; either TRBD1 or TRBD2 may supply D (6 bases each). V was pared by 2 bases and J by 9 bases, with 10 bases between. This CDR3 is 12 amino acids long. Germline values: CDR1 MNHEY, CDR2 SMNVEV (reference sequence). The CDR3 loop reads CASSLTRGPQYF. For the CDR3, the DNA is TGTGCCAGCAGTTTAACCCGGGGGCCCCAGTACTTC.

The V and J genes are TRBV4-2 and TRBJ1-2; D is unclear. V was shortened by 5 bases and J by 6 bases, with 13 bases between the two germline ends. The germline V gene encodes CDR1 LGHNA and CDR2 YNFKEQ. This CDR3 is 13 amino acids long. The CDR3 is CASSLGRVNGYTF. The DNA for the CDR3 is TGTGCCAGCAGCTTGGGTAGGGTGAATGGCTACACCTTC.

This clone was seen only once. V and J are TRBV7-2 and TRBJ2-5, with D unresolved. This CDR3 comprises 14 residues. With 4 bases removed from V and 8 bases from J, the gap between germline ends came to 17 bases. CDR1 SGHTA and CDR2 FQGNSA come from the germline V gene. DNA for the CDR3: TGTGCCAGCAGCTCGTTCGGGCGGCCCGAAACCCAGTACTTC. Translation: CASSSFGRPETQYF.

This chain uses TRBV25-1 with TRBJ2-5, with D unresolved. The CDR3 loop spans 12 amino acids. Germline CDR1 MGHDK, CDR2 SYGVNS. The V gene lost 7 bases and the J gene lost 0 bases, with 6 bases spanning the gap. This chain's CDR3 is CASTNYQETQYF. In DNA, the CDR3 is TGTGCCAGCACTAATTACCAAGAGACCCAGTACTTC.

By its share, this clone is medium-sized. The chain is built from TRBV6-1 and TRBJ2-2, with D uncertain. V was pared by 11 bases and J by 2 bases, with 6 bases between. CDR1 and CDR2 from the germline V gene are MNHNS and SASEGT. The CDR3 length is 11 residues. CDR3 sequence reads: CAVGNTGELFF. CDR3 nucleotide sequence: TGTGCCGTAGGAAACACCGGGGAGCTGTTTTTT.